This T cell receptor (beta chain) appears in the sequencing data of a study of shared clonotypes between healthy human individuals (dated by TCRdb to the early 2020s). For the wider study: Three men and a couple of women, aged 18 to 49 years, made up the cohort. Libraries were prepared and TCR repertoires were sequenced by different laboratories using diverse techniques, in order to increase sequencing depth and limit assay-specific biases. For each donor, CD4 naive and CD4 memory were each run on three plates, CD8 naive on two plates, and CD8 memory on one plate. Each donor's leukapheresis produced roughly between about 0.8 and 8.9 billion PBMCs. To estimate repertoire size and how much clonotype sharing occurs between individuals, the study deeply sequenced the blood TCR repertoires of five healthy adults.

Using the deep immunoSEQ assay, TCR CDR3 regions were amplified from genomic DNA by multiplex PCR. Genomic DNA extracted from each cell subset was distributed evenly over all wells of several immunoSEQ 96-well plates, and each plate served as one replicate. For sorted subsets, around 200 ng genomic DNA, equal to about 30,000 T cell genomes, was loaded into each replicate PCR. Purified libraries were measured with a Qubit 3.0 fluorometer, size-checked on a Bioanalyzer 2100, and measured again with the KAPA Library Quantification kit. Every immunoSEQ 96-well plate was sequenced on a dedicated single-read 150-cycle Illumina NextSeq 550 flow cell. Processing in the source paper ran as follows. Because only junctional sequences without quality scores were contained in the immunoSEQ output, filtering matching that applied to full-length reads could not be performed. To assign V/J genes and CDR3, sequences were annotated using PyIR, a Python wrapper for IgBLAST v1.9, with IMGT germline references. Reads with weak V/J assignments (E-value above 1e-6), missing CDR3, stop codons, out-of-frame junctions, or ambiguous translated residues were removed. A V3J clonotype was defined by an identical inferred V gene, J gene, and CDR3 amino acid sequence. Percentage overlap between repertoires was computed as shared unique clonotypes divided by the size of the smaller repertoire. Three approaches were used to assess repertoire richness: RTK rarefaction, the Chao1 estimator, and Recon v2.1 estimates of unobserved clonotypes. For all TCRbeta clonotypes obtained by the gDNA method from a handful of donors, generation probabilities were computed with OLGA. As stored in TCRdb, this immuneACCESS dataset retains in-frame rearrangements with V and J assigned. A fraction of the clones does not appear; measured against another copy, unresolved V genes explain less than half of the discrepancy, and the remainder lacks a known reason. The V and J calls and clone size were taken over from that table, and D and trimming were inferred from the DNA. The sample table shows over a million clones, and around three quarters are seen once. Roughly 0.65% of the sample lies in the top ten.

Overall study results and their limits: Because the study included only a small number of donors, the genetic and exposure-history diversity represented was limited. Sharing across a handful of donors was observed for around 5% of naive CD4, under 4% of naive CD8, 2% to 2.5% of memory CD4, and about 0.4% of memory CD8 clonotypes. Sampling was limited to blood, and TCR repertoires in tissue likely differ from TCR repertoires in blood. Rarefaction of sorted-subset datasets indicated incomplete sequencing despite the large sequencing depth. Larger estimated clonotype richness was generally found for naive subsets than for memory subsets. Compared with non-shared clonotypes, clonotypes shared by all four sorted-subset donors had higher generation probabilities. Pairwise subsampling indicated that sequencing depth was expected to affect the degree of clonotype sharing among donors.

In regard to this clone: Its specific antigen is unknown. The record has no base qualities; no much larger clone is one base away.

The donors were healthy, HIV-negative adults with no recently reported acute infections or vaccinations. Only Caucasian adults living in Nashville, Tennessee, USA were represented among the donors. CD4+ T cells were enriched by magnetic negative selection, after which naive cells were positively selected on CD45RA and the negative fraction was taken as the memory subset. Blood was obtained by leukapheresis, after which PBMCs were separated by Ficoll-Histopaque density gradient centrifugation and cryopreserved in liquid nitrogen vapor phase. Purity and quantity of every magnetically sorted T cell population were checked by analytical flow cytometry. Genomic DNA was isolated from every sorted fraction and measured by UV absorbance on a Nanodrop 2000c. As encoded in the germline V gene (reference sequence), CDR1 is MNHNY while CDR2 is SVGAGI. V was cut back by 2 bases and J by 9 bases, leaving a gap of 11 bases between them. From cysteine to phenylalanine, the CDR3 is 13 amino acids long. CDR3 DNA only is kept here, 39 bases in frame from base 1.

The receptor was isolated from a man between 18 and 29 years old in good health. Some clones in this sample may be carry-over from other donors' samples. Input material: memory CD4+ T cells from PBMCs. According to the study, the label for this sample's cell subset or site signals: CD45RA-negative fraction. The chain joins TRBV6-6 to TRBJ2-1; no D gene can be assigned with confidence. The nucleotide sequence reads TGTGCCAGCAGTTACGGGCTAGTCGGTGAGCAGTTCTTC. Translated, this is CASSYGLVGEQFF.